What follows are 32 T cell receptor beta chains derived from one specimen sequenced in a study of graft-versus-host responses after intestinal transplantation. Responders (about 200,000, CFSE-labeled) met about 200,000 stimulators that were irradiated and violet-dye-labeled. This table comes from immunoSEQ multiplex PCR, and its TCRdb copy is limited to in-frame clones, with some not included. The sample consists of tens of thousands of clones, 33% of them appearing once. The sample in question was alloreactive CD8+ T cells from a mixed lymphocyte reaction culture, obtained before intestinal transplant. Noted subset: CFSE-low proliferating T cells sorted from roughly six-day pre-transplant mixed lymphocyte reaction (GvH or HvG direction). Receptor source: a human patient who received an intestinal transplant.

The V and J genes are TRBV7-9 and TRBJ2-3; D uncertain. The CDR3 totals 13 residues. CDR1 is SEHNR, CDR2 FQNEAQ, per germline (reference sequence). V lost 1 base and J lost 6, with 8 bases in between. DNA of the CDR3: TGTGCCAGCAGCTTAGTGGCTGGGGATACGCAGTATTTT. It specifies CASSLVAGDTQYF.

This clone was picked up a small number of times. The V gene is TRBV9, the J gene TRBJ2-3; D perhaps matches TRBD2 (6 bases). V was clipped by 0 bases and J by 6 bases, with 11 bases between them. The CDR3 consists of 14 residues. Germline V CDR1 and CDR2: SGDLS, YYNGEE. The CDR3 is CASSVARGMDTQYF. In DNA form, the CDR3 reads TGTGCCAGCAGCGTAGCTCGGGGGATGGATACGCAGTATTTT.

The CDR3 here is CASSDWGGYQETQYF. The CDR3 DNA follows: TGTGCCAGCAGTGACTGGGGTGGGTACCAAGAGACCCAGTACTTC. This chain connects TRBV6-1 to TRBJ2-5; the D is unclear. CDR1 and CDR2 from the germline V gene are MNHNS and SASEGT. V was trimmed by 3 bases and J by 0 bases, leaving 11 bases between them. The CDR3 is 15 amino acids.

This chain links TRBV7-9 with TRBJ2-7; TRBD1 aligns across 7 bases. V shed 5 bases, J shed 2 bases, and the junction held 6 bases outside the gene matches. The germline gives CDR1 SEHNR, CDR2 FQNEAQ (reference sequence). The CDR3 has 14 amino acids. The CDR3 DNA follows: TGTGCCAGCAGCCACCGGGACAGCCCCTACGAGCAGTACTTC. It encodes CASSHRDSPYEQYF.

This clone was detected only a few times. The rearrangement links TRBV6-5 to TRBJ1-1; the D gene is possibly TRBD1 (6 bases). Germline CDR1 is MNHEY and CDR2 is SVGAGI. V was cut by 1 base and J by 5 bases, with 11 bases left in between. The CDR3 is made up of 14 amino acids. CDR3 nucleotides: TGTGCCAGCAGTTACTTTGGGGGCGAAACTGAAGCTTTCTTT. Its protein is CASSYFGGETEAFF.

This sequence joins TRBV6-5 and TRBJ2-7; weak D call: TRBD2 (5 bases). This CDR3 is 13 amino acids long. The germline gives CDR1 MNHEY, CDR2 SVGAGI. V was trimmed by 4 bases and J by 0 bases, leaving 7 bases between them. The CDR3 reads CASSLGSSYEQYF. The CDR3 nucleotides are TGTGCCAGCAGTTTAGGGAGCTCCTACGAGCAGTACTTC.

This clone was detected a few times. The rearrangement links TRBV11-3 to TRBJ1-3, with 9 bases lining up with TRBD1. Looked up from germline, CDR1 is SGHNT and CDR2 is YENEEA. Trimming at V came to 0 bases and at J to 8 bases, leaving 5 bases not matched to a gene. This CDR3 has 15 amino acids. The CDR3 DNA reads TGTGCCAGCAGCTTAGAGTGGGACAGGGTTTACACCATATATTTT. It yields the protein CASSLEWDRVYTIYF.

The chain joins TRBV4-2 to TRBJ2-7; the D gene is possibly TRBD2 (6 bases). From germline, CDR1 is LGHNA and CDR2 YNFKEQ. The CDR3 length is 17 residues. V was shortened by 1 base and J by 0 bases, with 16 bases between the two germline ends. CDR3 in DNA: TGTGCCAGCAGCCAAGCGGGGGATAGCGTTTTCTCCTACGAGCAGTACTTC. It yields the protein CASSQAGDSVFSYEQYF.

This chain joins TRBV6-1 and TRBJ2-5; 7 bases are a match to TRBD2. With V trimmed by 5 bases and J by 2 bases, 5 bases remained unmatched. The CDR3 length is 14 residues. Germline CDR1 MNHNS, CDR2 SASEGT. CDR3 amino acids: CASSWGGAQETQYF. CDR3 in DNA: TGTGCCAGCAGTTGGGGAGGGGCGCAAGAGACCCAGTACTTC.

The chain uses TRBV4-1 and TRBJ1-3, with D unclear. Germline V gene data show CDR1 as MGHRA and CDR2 as YSYEKL. The germline V and J ends were trimmed by 3 bases and 4 bases, with 7 bases remaining between them. The length of the CDR3 is 13 residues. This chain's CDR3 is CASSQTEGNTIYF. In DNA, the CDR3 is TGCGCCAGCAGCCAGACGGAAGGAAACACCATATATTTT.

This clone was found a few times. The chain joins TRBV7-9 to TRBJ2-4; 13 bases are shared with TRBD2. CDR3 length: 15 amino acids. Trimming removed 4 bases from V and 9 bases from J; junction bases left unmatched: 6. The germline V gene encodes CDR1 SEHNR and CDR2 FQNEAQ (reference sequence). CDR3 amino acids: CASSSAGLAGSIQYF. The CDR3, as DNA: TGTGCCAGCAGCTCAGCGGGACTAGCGGGAAGCATTCAGTACTTC. Combining the CDR3 with reference TRBV7-9 and TRBJ2-4 gives the whole variable domain DTGVSQNPRHKITKRGQNVTFRCDPISEHNRLYWYRQTLGQGPEFLTYFQNEAQLEKSRLLSDRFSAERPKGSFSTLEIQRTEQGDSAMYLCASSSAGLAGSIQYFGAGTRLSVL.

CDR3 amino acids: CASSLYMGGTANTGELFF. CDR3 DNA: TGTGCCAGCAGCTTATATATGGGGGGGACAGCGAACACCGGGGAGCTGTTTTTT. The chain couples TRBV7-6 to TRBJ2-2; TRBD1 or TRBD2 may be the D gene (7 bases each). V lost 2 bases and J lost 0, with 16 bases in between. The length of the CDR3 is 18 residues. Germline V gives CDR1 SGHVS, CDR2 FNYEAQ.

This clone is deemed medium-sized. This rearrangement joins TRBV13 to TRBJ1-3; 7 nucleotides line up with TRBD1. The V and J ends lost 4 bases and 4 bases, in that order; junction bases with no gene match: 7. The CDR3 is 15 residues long. Germline V gives CDR1 PRHDT, CDR2 FYEKMQ (reference sequence). As DNA, the CDR3 is TGTGCCAGCAGCTATCTGGGACAGTACGGAAACACCATATATTTT. Protein product: CASSYLGQYGNTIYF.

This clone was observed a few times. The chain recombines TRBV6-1 with TRBJ2-7; no reliable D call. The CDR3 has 14 amino acids. The V gene's germline CDR1 is MNHNS and CDR2 SASEGT. V was pared by 6 bases and J by 3 bases, with 15 bases between. The CDR3 sequence: CASSPLEGIYEQYF. The CDR3 nucleotides read TGTGCCAGCAGCCCTTTGGAAGGGATCTACGAGCAGTACTTC.

The rearrangement joins TRBV9 to TRBJ2-3; D remains ambiguous. CDR1 and CDR2 from the germline V gene are SGDLS and YYNGEE. Trimming shortened V by 4 bases and J by 2 bases, and 20 bases separated the two germline ends. The CDR3 loop spans 17 amino acids. The chain's CDR3 is CASSPHRLDPLTDTQYF. The CDR3 DNA follows: TGTGCCAGCAGCCCCCACCGACTGGACCCCCTCACAGATACGCAGTATTTT.

The V and J genes are TRBV6-6 and TRBJ2-7; 9 nucleotides agree with TRBD2. Germline CDR1 and CDR2: MNHNY and SVGAGI (reference sequence). This CDR3 contains 15 residues. Trimming took 5 bases from V and 4 from J; bases not matched to a gene: 9. The CDR3 loop is CASSPPSGTPYEQYF. The CDR3 DNA reads as TGTGCCAGCAGTCCCCCTAGCGGGACCCCTTACGAGCAGTACTTC.

The genes are TRBV19 and TRBJ1-1; D ambiguous. This CDR3 region has 11 residues. In germline, CDR1 is LNHDA, CDR2 SQIVND (reference sequence). V lost 3 bases and J lost 11, with 10 bases in between. The CDR3 here is CASSIGERAFF. The CDR3 region has the DNA TGTGCCAGTAGTATTGGTGAGAGGGCTTTCTTT.

About this clone: This may be a read error: a much more frequent sequence differs by one nucleotide. This CDR3 is also generated by other DNA sequences in the sample. The V gene is TRBV13, the J gene TRBJ2-7; no clear D gene. V lost 0 bases to trimming and J lost 3 bases, with 6 bases between them. Germline lookup yields CDR1 PRHDT and CDR2 FYEKMQ (reference sequence). CDR3 length: 13 residues. CDR3 DNA: TGTGCCAGCAGCTTAGGAGGCCTCTACGAGCAGTACTTC. Translating it yields CASSLGGLYEQYF.

The chain joins TRBV6-1 to TRBJ1-1, with 8 positions matching TRBD1. V trimming: 5 bases; J trimming: 1 base; junction bases outside the gene matches: 6. From germline, CDR1 is MNHNS and CDR2 SASEGT. The CDR3 has 15 amino acids. CDR3 amino acids: CASSMTGTGNTEAFF. DNA for the CDR3: TGTGCCAGCAGTATGACCGGGACAGGGAACACTGAAGCTTTCTTT.

This clone was found a few times. This chain uses TRBV7-6 with TRBJ1-1, with 7 positions matching TRBD1. Trimming removed 1 base from V and 5 bases from J; junction bases left unmatched: 1. The germline CDR1 and CDR2 sequences are SGHVS and FNYEAQ. The CDR3 spans 13 residues. The CDR3 sequence: CASSLEQGTEAFF. As DNA, the CDR3 is TGTGCCAGCAGCTTAGAACAGGGGACTGAAGCTTTCTTT.

In DNA form, the CDR3 reads TGTGCCTGGACCTCAGCGGGACCTCTGGAGACCCAGTACTTC. Protein sequence: CAWTSAGPLETQYF. This sequence joins TRBV30 and TRBJ2-5; 7 bases line up with TRBD2. CDR1 and CDR2 (germline): GTSNPN, SVGIG (reference sequence). Unmatched junction bases numbered 10, after V lost 4 bases and J lost 5 bases. CDR3 size: 14 residues. The full variable domain, with the rest looked up from reference TRBV30 and TRBJ2-5, is SQTIHQWPATLVQPVGSPLSLECTVEGTSNPNLYWYRQAAGRGLQLLFYSVGIGQISSEVPQNLSASRPQDRQFILSSKKLLLSDSGFYLCAWTSAGPLETQYFGPGTRLLVL.

The chain uses TRBV7-6 and TRBJ2-7, with D possibly being TRBD2 (7 bases). The CDR3 length is 16 residues. V was shortened by 1 base and J by 4 bases, with 17 bases between the two germline ends. CDR1 is SGHVS, CDR2 FNYEAQ, per germline. The CDR3 protein is CASSLEAREGVYEQYF. The CDR3 bases are TGTGCCAGCAGCTTAGAGGCCAGGGAGGGGGTGTACGAGCAGTACTTC.

The chain combines TRBV6-4 with TRBJ2-2; the D is unclear. V was trimmed by 0 bases and J by 3 bases, leaving 2 bases between them. Germline CDR1 is MRHNA and CDR2 is SNTAGT. The CDR3 length is 13 residues. CDR3 sequence reads: CASSDSDTGELFF. The CDR3 DNA is TGTGCCAGCAGTGACTCGGACACCGGGGAGCTGTTTTTT.

This chain connects TRBV6-5 to TRBJ2-5; 7 bases are a match to TRBD1. Germline CDR1 MNHEY, CDR2 SVGAGI. Trimming cost V 5 bases and J 2 bases; bases outside gene matches: 5. The CDR3 spans 14 residues. The CDR3 nucleotides are TGTGCCAGCAGTGCTCCGGGACAGCAAGAGACCCAGTACTTC. It yields the protein CASSAPGQQETQYF.

The J gene is TRBJ1-4, the V gene TRBV28; D ambiguous. The CDR3 is 14 amino acids. V lost 10 bases and J 0 bases, leaving 12 bases between the germline ends. The germline CDR1 and CDR2 sequences are MDHEN and SYDVKM. This chain's CDR3 is CATTEFATNEKLFF. The CDR3 region has the DNA TGTGCCACAACAGAGTTCGCAACTAATGAAAAACTGTTTTTT.

CDR3: CASSQDQGGLTEAFF. The CDR3 nucleotides are TGCGCCAGCAGCCAAGATCAAGGGGGCCTAACTGAAGCTTTCTTT. The rearrangement uses TRBV4-1 and TRBJ1-1; TRBD1 agrees at 7 bases. Looked up from germline, CDR1 is MGHRA and CDR2 is YSYEKL. The ends lost 0 bases at V and 5 bases at J; junction bases unmatched: 6. The CDR3 runs 15 residues.

The V call is TRBV4-1, the J call TRBJ1-5, with a weak D call TRBD1 (6 bases). The CDR3 is 16 residues long. The germline V and J ends were trimmed by 4 bases and 6 bases, with 19 bases remaining between them. Germline-derived CDR1 and CDR2 are MGHRA and YSYEKL. CDR3 sequence reads: CASSPNSGAGGQPQHF. For the CDR3, the DNA is TGCGCCAGCAGCCCTAATTCGGGGGCGGGGGGTCAGCCCCAGCATTTT.

There are a few counts of this clone. The CDR3 spells CASSATGPTGELFF. The CDR3 DNA sequence: TGTGCCAGTAGCGCCACAGGGCCCACCGGGGAGCTGTTTTTT. The J gene is TRBJ2-2, the V gene TRBV19; a possible D gene is TRBD1 (6 bases). Germline V gives CDR1 LNHDA, CDR2 SQIVND (reference sequence). Between the trimmed V and J ends, which lost 6 bases and 4 bases, there was a span of 12 bases. The CDR3 consists of 14 residues. Full variable domain (remainder filled in from reference TRBV19 and TRBJ2-2): DGGITQSPKYLFRKEGQNVTLSCEQNLNHDAMYWYRQDPGQGLRLIYYSQIVNDFQKGDIAEGYSVSREKKESFPLTVTSAQKNPTAFYLCASSATGPTGELFFGEGSRLTVL.

This clone is termed medium-sized. The chain carries TRBV2 and TRBJ1-2; 7 bases are shared with TRBD1. The germline V gene has CDR1 SNHLY and CDR2 FYNNEI. The V gene end was trimmed by 6 bases and the J gene end by 4 bases; junction bases not matched to a gene: 14. This CDR3 is 16 amino acids long. CDR3 nucleotide sequence: TGTGCCAGCAGCACTTACCCGGGGGACAGTCGCTATGGCTACACCTTC. Its protein product is CASSTYPGDSRYGYTF.

Points on this clone: Being one base from a much bigger clone, this may be a read error. The same CDR3 is also encoded by other DNA sequences in this sample. The V gene is TRBV5-1, the J gene TRBJ2-7, with D possibly being TRBD2 (6 bases). The germline CDR1 and CDR2 sequences are SGHRS and YFSETQ. This CDR3 region has 11 residues. CDR3 sequence: CASSLGGEQYF. CDR3 nucleotide sequence: TGTGCCAGCAGCTTGGGGGGCGAGCAGTACTTC. Together with reference TRBV5-1 and TRBJ2-7, the CDR3 gives the full variable domain: KAGVTQTPRYLIKTRGQQVTLSCSPISGHRSVSWYQQTPGQGLQFLFEYFSETQRNKGNFPGRFSGRQFSNSRSEMNVSTLELGDSALYLCASSLGGEQYFGPGTRLTVT.

This sequence joins TRBV6-1 and TRBJ1-1; 7 bases are a match to TRBD1. The V and J ends lost 5 bases and 7 bases, in that order; junction bases with no gene match: 13. The germline V gene has CDR1 MNHNS and CDR2 SASEGT. CDR3 size: 15 residues. Here the CDR3 DNA reads TGTGCCAGCAGTCACCAGCTCGGGACAGTCTATGAAGCTTTCTTT. This encodes CASSHQLGTVYEAFF.

The rearrangement joins TRBV5-1 to TRBJ2-7, with 8 positions matching TRBD2. In germline, CDR1 is SGHRS, CDR2 YFSETQ. The CDR3 is 14 residues long. Unmatched junction bases numbered 5, after V lost 4 bases and J lost 2 bases. CDR3 residues: CASSVGSGTYEQYF. DNA for the CDR3: TGCGCCAGCAGCGTGGGTAGCGGGACCTACGAGCAGTACTTC.